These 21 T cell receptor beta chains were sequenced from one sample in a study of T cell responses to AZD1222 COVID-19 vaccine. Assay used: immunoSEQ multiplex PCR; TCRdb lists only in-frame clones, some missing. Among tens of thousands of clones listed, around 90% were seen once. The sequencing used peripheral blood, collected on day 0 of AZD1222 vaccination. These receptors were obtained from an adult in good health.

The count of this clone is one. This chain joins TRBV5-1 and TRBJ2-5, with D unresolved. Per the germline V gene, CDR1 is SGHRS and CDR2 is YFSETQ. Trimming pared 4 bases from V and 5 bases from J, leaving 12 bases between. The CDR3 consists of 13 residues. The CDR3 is CASSGTGPETQYF. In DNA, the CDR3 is TGCGCCAGCAGCGGAACGGGTCCGGAGACCCAGTACTTC.

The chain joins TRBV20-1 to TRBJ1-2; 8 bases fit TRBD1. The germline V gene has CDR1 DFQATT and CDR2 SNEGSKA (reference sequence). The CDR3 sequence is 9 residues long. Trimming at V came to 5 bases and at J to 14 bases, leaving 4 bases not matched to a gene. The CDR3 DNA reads TGCAGTGCTTGGACAGGGAAGACCTTC. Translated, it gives CSAWTGKTF.

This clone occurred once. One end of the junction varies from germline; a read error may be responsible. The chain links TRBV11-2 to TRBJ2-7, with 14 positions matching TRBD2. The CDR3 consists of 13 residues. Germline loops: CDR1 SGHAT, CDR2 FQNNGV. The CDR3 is CASSLGPGLAGDF. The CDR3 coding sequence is TGTGCCAGCAGCTTAGGGCCGGGACTAGCGGGGGACTTC.

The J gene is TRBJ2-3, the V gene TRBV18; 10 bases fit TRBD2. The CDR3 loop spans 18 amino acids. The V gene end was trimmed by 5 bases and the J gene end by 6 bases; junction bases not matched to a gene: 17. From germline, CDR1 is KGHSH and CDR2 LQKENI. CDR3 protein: CASSAWDLAGGRVDTQYF. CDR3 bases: TGTGCCAGCTCAGCCTGGGACTTAGCGGGAGGACGAGTGGATACGCAGTATTTT.

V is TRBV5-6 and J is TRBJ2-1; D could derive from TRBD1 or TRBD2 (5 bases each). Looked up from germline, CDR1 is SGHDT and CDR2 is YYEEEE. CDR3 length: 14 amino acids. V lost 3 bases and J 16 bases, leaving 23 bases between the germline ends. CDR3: CASSSGTPGWEPFF. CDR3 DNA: TGTGCCAGCAGCTCCGGGACGCCTGGTTGGGAGCCCTTCTTC.

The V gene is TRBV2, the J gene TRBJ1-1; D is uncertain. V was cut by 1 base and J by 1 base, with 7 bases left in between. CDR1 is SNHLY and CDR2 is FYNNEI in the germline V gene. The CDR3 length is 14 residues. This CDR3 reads CASSEGDWNTEAFF. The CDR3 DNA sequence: TGTGCCAGCAGTGAAGGGGATTGGAACACTGAAGCTTTCTTT.

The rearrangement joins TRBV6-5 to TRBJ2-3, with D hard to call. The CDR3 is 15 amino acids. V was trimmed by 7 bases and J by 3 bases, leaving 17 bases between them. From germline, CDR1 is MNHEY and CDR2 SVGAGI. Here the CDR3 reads CASMMGWFVTDTQYF. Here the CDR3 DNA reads TGTGCCAGCATGATGGGATGGTTCGTGACAGATACGCAGTATTTT.

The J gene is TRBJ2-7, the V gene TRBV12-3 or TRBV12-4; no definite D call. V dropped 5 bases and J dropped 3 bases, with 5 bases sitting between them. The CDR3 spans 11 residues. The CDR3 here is CASSAYYEQYF. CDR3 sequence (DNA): TGTGCCAGCAGTGCCTACTACGAGCAGTACTTC.

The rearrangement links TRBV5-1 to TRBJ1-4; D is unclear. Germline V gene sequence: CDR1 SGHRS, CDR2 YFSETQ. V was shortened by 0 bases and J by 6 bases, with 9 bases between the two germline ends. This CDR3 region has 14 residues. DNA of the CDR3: TGCGCCAGCAGCTTGGCGGCAGGAGATGAAAAACTGTTTTTT. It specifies CASSLAAGDEKLFF.

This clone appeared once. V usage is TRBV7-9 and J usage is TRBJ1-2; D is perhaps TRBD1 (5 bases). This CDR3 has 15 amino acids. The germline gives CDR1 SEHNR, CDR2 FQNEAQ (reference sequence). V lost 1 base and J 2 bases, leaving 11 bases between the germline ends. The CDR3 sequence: CASSLVVRENYGYTF. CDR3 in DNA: TGTGCCAGCAGCTTAGTGGTCAGGGAAAACTATGGCTACACCTTC.

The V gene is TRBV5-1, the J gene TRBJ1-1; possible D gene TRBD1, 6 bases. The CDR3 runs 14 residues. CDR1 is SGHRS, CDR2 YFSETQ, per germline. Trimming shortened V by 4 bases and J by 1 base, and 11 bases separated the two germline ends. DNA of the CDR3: TGCGCCAGCAGCCCGGGACACGAGAACACTGAAGCTTTCTTT. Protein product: CASSPGHENTEAFF.

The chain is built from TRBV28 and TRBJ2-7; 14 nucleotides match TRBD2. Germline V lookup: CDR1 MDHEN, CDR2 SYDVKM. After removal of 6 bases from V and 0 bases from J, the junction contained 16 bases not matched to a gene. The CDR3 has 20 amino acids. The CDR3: CASRPLRTSGRSITSYEQYF. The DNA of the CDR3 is TGTGCCAGCAGACCATTACGGACTAGCGGGAGGAGTATTACCTCCTACGAGCAGTACTTC.

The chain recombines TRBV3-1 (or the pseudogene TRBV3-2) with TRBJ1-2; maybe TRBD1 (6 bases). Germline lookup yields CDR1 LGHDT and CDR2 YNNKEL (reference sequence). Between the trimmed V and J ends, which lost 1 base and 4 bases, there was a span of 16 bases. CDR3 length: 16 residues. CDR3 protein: CASSQGRAGASYGYTF. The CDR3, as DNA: TGTGCCAGCAGCCAAGGAAGGGCAGGGGCCTCCTATGGCTACACCTTC.

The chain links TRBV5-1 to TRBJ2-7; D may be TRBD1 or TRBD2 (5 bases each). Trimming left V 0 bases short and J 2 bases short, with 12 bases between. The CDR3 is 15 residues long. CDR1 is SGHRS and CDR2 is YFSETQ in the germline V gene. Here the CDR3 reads CASSLGGGATYEQYF. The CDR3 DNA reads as TGCGCCAGCAGCTTGGGTGGGGGTGCGACCTACGAGCAGTACTTC.

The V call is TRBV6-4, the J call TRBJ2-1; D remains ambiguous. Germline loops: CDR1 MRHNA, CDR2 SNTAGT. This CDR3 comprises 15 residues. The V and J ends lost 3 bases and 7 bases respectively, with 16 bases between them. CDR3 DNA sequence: TGTGCCAGCAGTGAGGTGGCGGAGCCAATGAATGAGCAGTTCTTC. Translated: CASSEVAEPMNEQFF.

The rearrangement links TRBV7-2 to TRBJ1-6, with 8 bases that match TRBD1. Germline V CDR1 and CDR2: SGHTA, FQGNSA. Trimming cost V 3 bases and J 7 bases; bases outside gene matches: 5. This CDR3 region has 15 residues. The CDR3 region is CASSLRTGRNSPLHF. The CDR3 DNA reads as TGTGCCAGCAGCTTGCGGACAGGGAGAAATTCACCCCTCCACTTT.

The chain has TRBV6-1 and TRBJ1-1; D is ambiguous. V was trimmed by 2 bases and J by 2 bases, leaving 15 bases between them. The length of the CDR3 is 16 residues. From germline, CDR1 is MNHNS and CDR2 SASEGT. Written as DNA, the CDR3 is TGTGCCAGCAGTGAATATCCAGGAACAGAAAACACTGAAGCTTTCTTT. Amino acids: CASSEYPGTENTEAFF.

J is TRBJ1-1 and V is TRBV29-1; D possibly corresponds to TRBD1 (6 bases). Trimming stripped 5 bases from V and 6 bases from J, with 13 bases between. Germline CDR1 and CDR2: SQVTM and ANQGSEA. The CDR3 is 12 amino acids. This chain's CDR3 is CSVKAEGAEAFF. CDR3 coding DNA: TGCAGCGTTAAGGCGGAGGGGGCTGAAGCTTTCTTT.

In nucleotides, the CDR3 is TGTGCCAGTAGTATAGGAGGGTTCGATCAGCCCCAGCATTTT. Protein sequence: CASSIGGFDQPQHF. The chain recombines TRBV19 with TRBJ1-5; D is unresolved. The CDR3 spans 14 residues. Trimming took off 1 base at V and 5 bases at J, with 9 bases between the two ends. CDR1 LNHDA and CDR2 SQIVND come from the germline V gene (reference sequence).

The CDR3 loop reads CASSIQTGDYGYTF. In nucleotides, the CDR3 is TGTGCCAGTAGTATACAGACGGGGGACTATGGCTACACCTTC. The chain has TRBV19 and TRBJ1-2; TRBD1 might be the D (5 bases). The CDR3 totals 14 residues. Deletions cut 2 bases from V and 3 bases from J, with 10 bases between. CDR1 and CDR2 (germline): LNHDA, SQIVND (reference sequence).

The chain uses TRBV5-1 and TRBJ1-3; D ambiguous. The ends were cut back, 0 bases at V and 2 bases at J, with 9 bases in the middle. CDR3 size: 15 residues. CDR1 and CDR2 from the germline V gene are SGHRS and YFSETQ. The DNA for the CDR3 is TGCGCCAGCAGCTTGGACAGTTACGCTGGAAACACCATATATTTT. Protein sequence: CASSLDSYAGNTIYF.